This TCR beta chain was found in a study of T cell responses to AZD1222 COVID-19 vaccine. Profiled with immunoSEQ multiplex PCR; TCRdb holds only in-frame clones, not every one. Found here are 90,000 to 110,000 clones, around nine tenths of them singletons; the top ten hold roughly 15%. The clonotype comes from an adult in good health. The sample consisted of peripheral blood, taken on day 0 of AZD1222 vaccination.

The DNA for the CDR3 is TGTGCCAGCACGCTTCGACAGTATAATTCACCCCTCCACTTT. Translation: CASTLRQYNSPLHF. This chain connects TRBV11-2 to TRBJ1-6; TRBD1 is a possible D gene (5 bases). The CDR3 consists of 14 residues. Deletions cut 7 bases from V and 4 bases from J, with 11 bases between. Germline V gene sequence: CDR1 SGHAT, CDR2 FQNNGV.